Below are 6 T cell receptor beta chains sequenced from a single sample in a study of vaccination and CD4 T cells after COVID-19. Scientists ran DNA taken from cultured CD4+ T cells through the Oncomine TCR Beta short-read assay for sequencing. TCRdb fed the PCR reads into MiXCR, producing one record per CDR3 protein. In the table there are 6,500 to 9,000 distinct CDR3 sequences, 20% of which are singletons. Treatment specified: roughly 10-day PBMC culture with coronavirus spike peptide pools or control peptides (ViraFEST assay). Their antigens are not known. Sequences were derived from CD4+ T cells from blood, cultured in vitro, sampled after SARS-CoV-2 vaccination. These receptors originate from a human donor who had recovered from COVID-19.

This clonotype is deemed medium-sized. CDR3 loop: CASSSRNRGNYGYTF. Here the CDR3 DNA reads TGTGCCAGCAGCTCCAGAAACAGGGGGAACTATGGCTACACCTTC. The chain couples TRBV7-9 to TRBJ1-2; 8 nucleotides align to TRBD1. Trimming cost V 4 bases and J 2 bases; bases outside gene matches: 6. There are 15 residues in the CDR3. The germline gives CDR1 SEHNR, CDR2 FQNEAQ (reference sequence).

By share of the sample, this clonotype is medium-sized. One end of the junction is discordant with germline, which a read error may explain. V and J are TRBV28 and TRBJ2-3; maybe TRBD1 (6 bases). The CDR3 is 11 amino acids. Germline values: CDR1 MDHEN, CDR2 SYDVKM. The CDR3 is CASSSSRTALF. CDR3 DNA: TGTGCCAGCAGTTCATCGCGGACAGCACTTTTT.

This rearrangement joins TRBV19 to TRBJ2-6; D is perhaps TRBD1 or TRBD2 (5 bases each). This CDR3 is 18 amino acids long. V lost 5 bases, J lost 0 bases, and 17 bases lay in between. From germline, CDR1 is LNHDA and CDR2 SQIVND (reference sequence). CDR3 sequence reads: CASSLTGPWGSGANVLTF. CDR3 DNA: TGTGCCAGTAGTCTGACGGGACCATGGGGCTCTGGGGCCAACGTCCTGACTTTC.

The chain links TRBV7-2 to TRBJ1-3; maybe TRBD1 (6 bases). CDR3 size: 16 residues. The germline V gene encodes CDR1 SGHTA and CDR2 FQGNSA. V was shortened by 1 base and J by 2 bases, with 12 bases between the two germline ends. Here the CDR3 DNA reads TGTGCCAGCAGCTTAGGGAGGGGGGTCCCTGGAAACACCATATATTTT. Translated, it gives CASSLGRGVPGNTIYF. Using reference TRBV7-2 and TRBJ1-3 for the parts outside the CDR3, the full variable domain is GAGVSQSPSNKVTEKGKDVELRCDPISGHTALYWYRQSLGQGLEFLIYFQGNSAPDKSGLPSDRFSAERTGGSVSTLTIQRTQQEDSAVYLCASSLGRGVPGNTIYFGEGSWLTVV.

By proportion, this clonotype is medium-sized. Written as DNA, the CDR3 is TGTGCCAGCAGTGCCCCCGGGGTGCGCACTGAAGCTTTCTTT. The encoded protein is CASSAPGVRTEAFF. The gene calls are TRBV6-1 and TRBJ1-1; no definite D call. Deletions cut 4 bases from V and 4 bases from J, with 13 bases between. The CDR3 is 14 residues long. Germline loops: CDR1 MNHNS, CDR2 SASEGT.

Comment on this clonotype: The germline gene is not matched at one end of the junction; a read error may be the cause. This rearrangement joins TRBV5-1 to TRBJ2-7; perhaps D is TRBD1 or TRBD2 (5 bases each). The CDR3 totals 11 residues. Germline CDR1 is SGHRS and CDR2 is YFSETQ. The CDR3 DNA reads TGCGCCAGCAGATTAGAAGGGGACGCTCACTTC. It translates to CASRLEGDAHF.